This TCR beta chain was retrieved from a study of regulatory T cells in long-lasting Graves disease. Concerning this clonotype itself: This may be a read error, as it is one base from a much larger clone.

Arm-PCR with iRepertoire HTBI primers amplified the CDR3 regions for these TCR beta libraries. MiXCR, applied by TCRdb to the multiplex PCR reads, yields one record per CDR3 protein. The repertoire has 250,000 to 300,000 distinct CDR3 sequences, 15% to 20% of them found once; the top ten carry 11% to 15%. As for time point: newly diagnosed GD, antithyroid drugs for less than 3 months. TCR sequences were obtained from RNA taken from PBMCs. American Thyroid Association guidelines were used to diagnose Graves' disease. EDTA tubes received about 9.6 milliliters of drawn peripheral blood. The CDR3 runs to 15 residues. V trimming: 4 bases; J trimming: 4 bases; junction bases outside the gene matches: 7. A further study also used this sample, focusing on T cells in Graves' hyperthyroidism and ophthalmopathy. As that study records: First-round RT-PCR targeting the TCR CDR3 was performed with the HTBI primer set.

This TCR derives from a woman aged 25 to 39 with Graves disease. The chain recombines TRBV12-3 or TRBV12-4 with TRBJ2-1, with 7 bases lining up with TRBD2. Specimen: peripheral blood mononuclear cells (PBMCs), collected at new diagnosis, from a patient treated with antithyroid drugs. CDR3 in amino acids: CASSYGEGRYNEQFF. In DNA form, the CDR3 reads TGTGCCAGCAGTTACGGGGAGGGTCGTTACAATGAGCAGTTCTTC.